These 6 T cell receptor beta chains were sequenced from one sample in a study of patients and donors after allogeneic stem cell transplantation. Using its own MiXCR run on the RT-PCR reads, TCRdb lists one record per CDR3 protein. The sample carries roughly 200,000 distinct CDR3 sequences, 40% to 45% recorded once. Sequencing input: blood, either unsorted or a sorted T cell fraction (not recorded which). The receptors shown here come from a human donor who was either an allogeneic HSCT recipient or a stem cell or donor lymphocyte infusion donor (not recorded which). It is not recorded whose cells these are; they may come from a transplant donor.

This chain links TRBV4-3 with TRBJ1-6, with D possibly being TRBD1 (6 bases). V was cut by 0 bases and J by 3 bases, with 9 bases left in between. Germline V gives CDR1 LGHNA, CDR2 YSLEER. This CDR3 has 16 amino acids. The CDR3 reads CASSQDEGGYNSPLHF. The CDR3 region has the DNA TGCGCCAGCAGCCAAGATGAGGGGGGCTATAATTCACCCCTCCACTTT.

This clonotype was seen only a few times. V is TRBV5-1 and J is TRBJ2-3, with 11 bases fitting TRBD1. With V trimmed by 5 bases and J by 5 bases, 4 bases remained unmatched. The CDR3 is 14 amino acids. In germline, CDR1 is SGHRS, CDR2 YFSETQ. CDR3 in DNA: TGCGCCAGCAGAGCTGGGACAGGGGGAGATACGCAGTATTTT. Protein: CASRAGTGGDTQYF.

In DNA form, the CDR3 reads TGTGCCAGCAGCACCCGCGACCGGGACTCCAACAATGAGCAGTTCTTC. Its protein product is CASSTRDRDSNNEQFF. The V and J genes are TRBV21-1 and TRBJ2-1; TRBD1 is taken as the D call from the table, unchecked against the DNA. TRBV21-1 is tagged as a pseudogene. This CDR3 comprises 16 residues.

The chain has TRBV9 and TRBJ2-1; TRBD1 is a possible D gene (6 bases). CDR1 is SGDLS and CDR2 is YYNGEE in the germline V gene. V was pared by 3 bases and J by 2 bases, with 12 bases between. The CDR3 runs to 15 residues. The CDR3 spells CASSETGVTYNEQFF. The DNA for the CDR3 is TGTGCCAGCAGCGAGACAGGAGTTACCTACAATGAGCAGTTCTTC.

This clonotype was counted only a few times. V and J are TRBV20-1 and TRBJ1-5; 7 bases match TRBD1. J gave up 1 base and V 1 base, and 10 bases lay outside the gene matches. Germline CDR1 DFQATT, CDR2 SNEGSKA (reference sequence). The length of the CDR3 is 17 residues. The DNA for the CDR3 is TGCAGTGCTAGAGGGGTAGGGGGCAGCTGGAGCAATCAGCCCCAGCATTTT. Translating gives CSARGVGGSWSNQPQHF.

The CDR3 DNA follows: TGTGCCACCAGCGCTGCTAGCTCCTATAATTCACCCCTCCACTTT. Protein product: CATSAASSYNSPLHF. The chain has TRBV15 and TRBJ1-6; D uncertain. Germline lookup yields CDR1 LNHNV and CDR2 YYDKDF (reference sequence). The CDR3 runs to 15 residues. V was cut by 5 bases and J by 0 bases, with 8 bases left in between.